This is a list of T cell receptor beta chains from one sample in a study of T cells in Graves' hyperthyroidism and ophthalmopathy. TCRdb processed the multiplex PCR reads anew with MiXCR; each CDR3 protein has one entry. The sample includes approximately 500,000 distinct CDR3 sequences, 46% of them seen just once. The sequencing sample was made of peripheral blood or thyroid tissue (not recorded which). These receptors were collected from a woman younger than 35 with Graves' hyperthyroidism. Both conserved end residues are trimmed from each CDR3. Each record gives: V gene, J gene, CDR3 protein.

v_gene: TRBV24-1; j_gene: TRBJ2-1; CDR3aa: ATGDPGQMSSYNEQF
v_gene: TRBV2; j_gene: TRBJ2-2; CDR3aa: ARMGQGNTGELS
v_gene: TRBV7-9; j_gene: TRBJ2-2; CDR3aa: ASSPPGTSFTGELF
v_gene: TRBV12-3/TRBV12-4; j_gene: TRBJ2-7; CDR3aa: ASSFGGEGYEQY
v_gene: TRBV6-5; j_gene: TRBJ1-3; CDR3aa: ASSPQGRGNTIY
v_gene: TRBV6-1; j_gene: TRBJ2-5; CDR3aa: ASRGLAGVRETQY
v_gene: TRBV29-1; j_gene: .; CDR3aa: SAVTSGRENEQF
v_gene: TRBV2; j_gene: TRBJ1-2; CDR3aa: ASSPKGRGRGYT
v_gene: TRBV12-3/TRBV12-4; j_gene: TRBJ1-2; CDR3aa: ASRRTGVNYGYT
v_gene: TRBV10-3; j_gene: TRBJ1-2; CDR3aa: AICSSSPGRYGYT
v_gene: TRBV20-1; j_gene: TRBJ2-7; CDR3aa: SARDQGTSGRSYEQY
v_gene: TRBV12-3/TRBV12-4; j_gene: TRBJ2-7; CDR3aa: ASSRHNSYEQY
v_gene: TRBV24-1; j_gene: TRBJ2-2; CDR3aa: ATSDLRRELF
v_gene: TRBV7-6; j_gene: TRBJ1-4; CDR3aa: ASSPRVLGINEKLF
v_gene: TRBV7-2; j_gene: TRBJ2-7; CDR3aa: ASSPRLREVWEQY
v_gene: TRBV5-1; j_gene: TRBJ2-5; CDR3aa: ASSQGQGGETQY
v_gene: TRBV20-1; j_gene: TRBJ1-1; CDR3aa: SATGTGLNTEAF
v_gene: TRBV12-3/TRBV12-4; j_gene: TRBJ2-2; CDR3aa: AGRTGGNTGELF
v_gene: TRBV10-1; j_gene: TRBJ2-1; CDR3aa: ASSESNWTKNEQF
v_gene: TRBV11-1; j_gene: TRBJ2-5; CDR3aa: VSSPIWTSGTETQY
v_gene: TRBV29-1; j_gene: TRBJ2-5; CDR3aa: SVSGGRWY
v_gene: TRBV27; j_gene: TRBJ2-6; CDR3aa: ASWDRGAGANVLT
v_gene: TRBV15; j_gene: TRBJ1-6; CDR3aa: ATSITGDSPLH
v_gene: TRBV19; j_gene: TRBJ2-7; CDR3aa: ASSRRGEESYEQY
v_gene: TRBV25-1; j_gene: TRBJ2-5; CDR3aa: ASSDPGTGYQETQY
v_gene: TRBV7-9; j_gene: TRBJ2-7; CDR3aa: ASSPAGSTYEQY
v_gene: TRBV6-5; j_gene: TRBJ2-1; CDR3aa: ASRNGRSQF
v_gene: TRBV7-3; j_gene: TRBJ2-7; CDR3aa: ASSRDRENEQY
v_gene: TRBV7-2; j_gene: .; CDR3aa: ASSLGRTSVEQF
v_gene: TRBV7-3; j_gene: TRBJ2-2; CDR3aa: ASSLRRELF
v_gene: TRBV7-2; j_gene: TRBJ1-6; CDR3aa: ASSWGHRSSPLH
v_gene: TRBV7-3; j_gene: TRBJ1-1; CDR3aa: ASSLFGGTEAF
v_gene: TRBV12-3/TRBV12-4; j_gene: TRBJ1-6; CDR3aa: ASNPGTADNSPLH
v_gene: TRBV11-3; j_gene: TRBJ2-5; CDR3aa: ASSPVVSGQETQY
v_gene: TRBV7-2; j_gene: TRBJ1-1; CDR3aa: ASSLGIRGLGTEAF
v_gene: TRBV20-1; j_gene: TRBJ2-7; CDR3aa: SARDPTESSYEQY
v_gene: TRBV12-3/TRBV12-4; j_gene: TRBJ1-1; CDR3aa: ASSRDTINTEAF
v_gene: TRBV19; j_gene: TRBJ1-5; CDR3aa: ASSLGIQPQH
v_gene: TRBV10-3; j_gene: .; CDR3aa: AISESRLELAGFNEQF
v_gene: TRBV24-1; j_gene: TRBJ2-5; CDR3aa: ATSDPVRAAKTQY
v_gene: TRBV6-5; j_gene: TRBJ2-7; CDR3aa: ASSYSRTSGGYEQY
v_gene: TRBV20-1; j_gene: TRBJ2-7; CDR3aa: SAREQGLAGGYR